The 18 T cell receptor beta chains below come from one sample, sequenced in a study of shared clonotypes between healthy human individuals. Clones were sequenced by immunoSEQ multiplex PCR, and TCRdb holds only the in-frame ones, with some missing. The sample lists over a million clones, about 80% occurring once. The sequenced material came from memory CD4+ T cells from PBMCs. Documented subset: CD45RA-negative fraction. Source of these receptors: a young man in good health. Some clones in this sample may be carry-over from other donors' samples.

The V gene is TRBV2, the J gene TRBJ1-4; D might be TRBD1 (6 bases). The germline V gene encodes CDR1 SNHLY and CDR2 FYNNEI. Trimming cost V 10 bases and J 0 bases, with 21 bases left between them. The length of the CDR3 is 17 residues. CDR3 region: CAIADRTISTTNEKLFF. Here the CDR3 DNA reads TGTGCCATAGCGGACAGAACGATTTCCACAACTAATGAAAAACTGTTTTTT.

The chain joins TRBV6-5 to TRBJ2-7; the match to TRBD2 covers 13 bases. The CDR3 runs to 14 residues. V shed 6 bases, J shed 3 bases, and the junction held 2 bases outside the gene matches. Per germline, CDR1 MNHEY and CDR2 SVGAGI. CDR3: CASSRLAGGYEQYF. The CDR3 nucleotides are TGTGCCAGCAGCCGACTAGCGGGGGGCTACGAGCAGTACTTC.

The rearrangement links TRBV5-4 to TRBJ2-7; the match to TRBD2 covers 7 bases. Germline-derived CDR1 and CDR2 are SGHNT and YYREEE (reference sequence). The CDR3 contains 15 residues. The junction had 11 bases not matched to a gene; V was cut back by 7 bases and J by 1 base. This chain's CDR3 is CASSYGGTASYEQYF. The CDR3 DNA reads TGTGCCAGCTCATACGGGGGGACGGCTTCCTACGAGCAGTACTTC.

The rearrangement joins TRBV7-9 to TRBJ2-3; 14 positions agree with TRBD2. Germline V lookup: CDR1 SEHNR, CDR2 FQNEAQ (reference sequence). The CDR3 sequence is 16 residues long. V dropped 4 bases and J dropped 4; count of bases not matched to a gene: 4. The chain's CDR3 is CASSWGLAGAADTQYF. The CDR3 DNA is TGTGCCAGCAGCTGGGGACTAGCGGGAGCCGCAGATACGCAGTATTTT.

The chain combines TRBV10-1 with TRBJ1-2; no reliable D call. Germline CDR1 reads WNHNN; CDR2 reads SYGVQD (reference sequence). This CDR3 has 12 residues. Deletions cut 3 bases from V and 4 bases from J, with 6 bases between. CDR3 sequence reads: CASSDGGYGYTF. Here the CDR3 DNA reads TGCGCCAGCAGTGACGGTGGCTATGGCTACACCTTC.

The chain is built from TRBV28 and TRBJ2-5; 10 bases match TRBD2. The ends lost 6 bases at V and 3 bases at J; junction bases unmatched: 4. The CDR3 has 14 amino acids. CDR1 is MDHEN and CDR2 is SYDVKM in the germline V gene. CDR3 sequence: CASRNGLAEETQYF. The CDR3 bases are TGTGCCAGCAGGAATGGACTAGCGGAAGAGACCCAGTACTTC.

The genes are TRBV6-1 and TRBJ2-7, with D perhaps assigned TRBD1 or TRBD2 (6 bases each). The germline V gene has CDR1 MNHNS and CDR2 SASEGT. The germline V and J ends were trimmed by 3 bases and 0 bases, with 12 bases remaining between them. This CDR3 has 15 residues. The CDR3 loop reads CASSDRGLSSYEQYF. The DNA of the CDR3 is TGTGCCAGCAGTGACCGGGGGCTGAGCTCCTACGAGCAGTACTTC.

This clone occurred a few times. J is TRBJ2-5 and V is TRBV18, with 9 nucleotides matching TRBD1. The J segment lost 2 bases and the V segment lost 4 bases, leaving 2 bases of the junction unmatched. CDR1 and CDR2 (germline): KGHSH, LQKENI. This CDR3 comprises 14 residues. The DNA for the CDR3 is TGTGCCAGCTCACTAGGGACAGGGCAAGAGACCCAGTACTTC. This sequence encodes CASSLGTGQETQYF.

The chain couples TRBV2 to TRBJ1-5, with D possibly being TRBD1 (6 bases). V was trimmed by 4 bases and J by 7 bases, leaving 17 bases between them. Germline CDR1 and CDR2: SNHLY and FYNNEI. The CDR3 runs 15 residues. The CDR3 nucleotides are TGTGCCAGCAGTGGCCAGGGGACCGCCTTCCAGCCCCAGCATTTT. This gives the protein CASSGQGTAFQPQHF.

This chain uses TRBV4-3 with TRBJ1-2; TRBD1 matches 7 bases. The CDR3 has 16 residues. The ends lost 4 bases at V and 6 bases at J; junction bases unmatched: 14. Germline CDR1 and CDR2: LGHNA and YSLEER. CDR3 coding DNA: TGCGCCAGCAGCCGACCCTCGCAGACAGGGAGCCATGGCTACACCTTC. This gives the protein CASSRPSQTGSHGYTF.

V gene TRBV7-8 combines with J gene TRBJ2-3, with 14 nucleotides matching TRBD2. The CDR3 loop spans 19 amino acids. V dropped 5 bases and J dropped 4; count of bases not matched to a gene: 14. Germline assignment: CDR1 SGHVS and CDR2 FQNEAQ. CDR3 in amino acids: CASSPSFRLAGGQADTQYF. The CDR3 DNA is TGTGCCAGCAGCCCAAGCTTCCGACTAGCGGGAGGGCAGGCAGATACGCAGTATTTT.

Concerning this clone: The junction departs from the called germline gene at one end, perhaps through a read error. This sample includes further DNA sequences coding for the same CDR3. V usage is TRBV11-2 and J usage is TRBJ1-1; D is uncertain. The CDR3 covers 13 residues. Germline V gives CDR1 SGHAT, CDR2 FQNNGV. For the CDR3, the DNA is TGTGCCAGCAGCTTAGATTGGAACACTGAAGCTTTCTTC. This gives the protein CASSLDWNTEAFF.

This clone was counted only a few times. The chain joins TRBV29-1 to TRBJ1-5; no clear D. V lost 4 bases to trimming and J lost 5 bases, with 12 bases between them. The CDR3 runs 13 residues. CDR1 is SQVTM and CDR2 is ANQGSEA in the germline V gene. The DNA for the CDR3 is TGCAGCGTTGTCCTGGGTAGGGATCAGCCCCAGCATTTT. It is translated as CSVVLGRDQPQHF.

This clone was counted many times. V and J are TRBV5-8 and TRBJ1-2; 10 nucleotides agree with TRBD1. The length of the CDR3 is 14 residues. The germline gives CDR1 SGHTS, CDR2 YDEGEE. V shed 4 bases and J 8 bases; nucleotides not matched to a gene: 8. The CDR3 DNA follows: TGTGCCAGCAGCCCCCGGGACAGGGGTTCAGGCTACACCTTC. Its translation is CASSPRDRGSGYTF. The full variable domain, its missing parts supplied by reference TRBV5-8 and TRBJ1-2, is EAGVTQSPTHLIKTRGQQATLRCSPISGHTSVYWYQQALGLGLQFLLWYDEGEERNRGNFPPRFSGRQFPNYSSELNVNALELEDSALYLCASSPRDRGSGYTFGSGTRLTVV.

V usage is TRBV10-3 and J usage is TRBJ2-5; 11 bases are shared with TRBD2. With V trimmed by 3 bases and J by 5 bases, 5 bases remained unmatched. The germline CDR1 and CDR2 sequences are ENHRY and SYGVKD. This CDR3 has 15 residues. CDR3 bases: TGTGCCATCAGTGACGGGACTAGCGGAGGGGAGACCCAGTACTTC. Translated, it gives CAISDGTSGGETQYF.

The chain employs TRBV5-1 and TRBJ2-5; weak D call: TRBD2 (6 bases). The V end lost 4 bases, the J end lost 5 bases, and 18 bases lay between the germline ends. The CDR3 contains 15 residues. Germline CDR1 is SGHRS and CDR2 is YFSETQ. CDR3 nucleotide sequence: TGCGCCAGCAGCGGCCAAGACCCAGGAGGGGAGACCCAGTACTTC. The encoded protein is CASSGQDPGGETQYF.

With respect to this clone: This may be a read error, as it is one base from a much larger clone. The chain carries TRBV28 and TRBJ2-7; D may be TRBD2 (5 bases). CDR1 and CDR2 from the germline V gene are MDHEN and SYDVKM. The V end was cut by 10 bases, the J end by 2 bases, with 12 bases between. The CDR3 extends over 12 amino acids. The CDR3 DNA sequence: TGTGCCAACGGGATAGGTACCTACGAGCAGTACTTC. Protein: CANGIGTYEQYF. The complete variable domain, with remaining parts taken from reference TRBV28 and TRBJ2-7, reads DVKVTQSSRYLVKRTGEKVFLECVQDMDHENMFWYRQDPGLGLRLIYFSYDVKMKEKGDIPEGYSVSREKKERFSLILESASTNQTSMYLCANGIGTYEQYFGPGTRLTVT.

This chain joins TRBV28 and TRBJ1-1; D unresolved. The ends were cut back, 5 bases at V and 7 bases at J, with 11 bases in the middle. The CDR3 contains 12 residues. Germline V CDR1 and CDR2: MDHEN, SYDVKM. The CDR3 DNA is TGTGCCAGCAGTATTCCGGGGTTTGAAGCTTTCTTT. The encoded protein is CASSIPGFEAFF.